The rows below give T cell receptor beta chains drawn from one sample of a study of somatic mutations in cytotoxic T cells in rheumatoid arthritis. Measured with immunoSEQ multiplex PCR; TCRdb has only the in-frame clones, and not every one. There are about 7,000 clones in the sample; over 70% occur only once, and about a sixth lies in the top ten. Sequencing was performed on CD8+ T cells sorted from blood. Receptors were obtained from an adult with rheumatoid arthritis. Both conserved end residues are part of each CDR3. Fields, in order: CDR3 protein, J gene, V gene.

CDR3: CASSYVGGTDTQYF
J: TRBJ2-3
V: TRBV6-6

CDR3: CASSSQVYNEQFF
J: TRBJ2-1
V: TRBV27

CDR3: CASRADGNYGYTF
J: TRBJ1-2
V: TRBV2

CDR3: CASSYSMGRGYGYTF
J: TRBJ1-2
V: TRBV6-6

CDR3: CASSPGGTLFTDTQYF
J: TRBJ2-3
V: TRBV5-4

CDR3: CSVGNFRQGSYGYTF
J: TRBJ1-2
V: TRBV29-1

CDR3: CASSSLMTDTQYF
J: TRBJ2-3
V: TRBV7-2

CDR3: CSVEEDIEETQYF
J: TRBJ2-5
V: TRBV29-1

CDR3: CASARDSTQPQHF
J: TRBJ1-5
V: TRBV5-1

CDR3: CASSHTGTGPYGYTF
J: TRBJ1-2
V: TRBV5-5

CDR3: CASSQDRGQGGDTQYF
J: TRBJ2-3
V: TRBV4-2

CDR3: CASSPGTRTYNEQFF
J: TRBJ2-1
V: TRBV9

CDR3: CASSVSANYGYTF
J: TRBJ1-2
V: TRBV9

CDR3: CASSELVNEQFF
J: TRBJ2-1
V: TRBV6-1

CDR3: CASSPQEVEQYF
J: TRBJ2-7
V: TRBV7-2

CDR3: CASSYSGPGELFF
J: TRBJ2-2
V: TRBV6-5

CDR3: CASSYAYEQYF
J: TRBJ2-7
V: TRBV6-5

CDR3: CASSVARRKNEKLFF
J: TRBJ1-4
V: TRBV9

CDR3: CARSLSLGVRSYEQYF
J: TRBJ2-7
V: TRBV5-3

CDR3: CASSAYSGGADADTQYF
J: TRBJ2-3
V: TRBV6-1

CDR3: CASSLGGPGNEQYF
J: TRBJ2-7
V: TRBV19

CDR3: CASSASGQWVIWGYTF
J: TRBJ1-2
V: TRBV2

CDR3: CASSLGSRPIAGEQYF
J: TRBJ2-7
V: TRBV7-8

CDR3: CASGDRAYNEQFF
J: TRBJ2-1
V: TRBV5-1

CDR3: CASSLSGTSSMSEQFF
J: TRBJ2-1
V: TRBV4-1

CDR3: CASSRDSSTGELFF
J: TRBJ2-2
V: TRBV5-4

CDR3: CASSLVGRSYEQYF
J: TRBJ2-7
V: TRBV5-5

CDR3: CSVTRGSNTEAFF
J: TRBJ1-1
V: TRBV29-1

CDR3: CASSSGQVTQETQYF
J: TRBJ2-5
V: TRBV9

CDR3: CSVARQPNPGWVQETQYF
J: TRBJ2-5
V: TRBV29-1

CDR3: CASSVAGVRNEQFF
J: TRBJ2-1
V: TRBV9

CDR3: CASSLGDRVEQFF
J: TRBJ2-1
V: TRBV7-9

CDR3: CSVEVRTSIPGYTF
J: TRBJ1-2
V: TRBV29-1

CDR3: CASTHGGGETQYF
J: TRBJ2-5
V: TRBV25-1

CDR3: CASSLDFGNVDEQYF
J: TRBJ2-7
V: TRBV11-2

CDR3: CASSVLAGGSSYNEQFF
J: TRBJ2-1
V: TRBV7-8

CDR3: CASNRGGTYEQYF
J: TRBJ2-7
V: TRBV13

CDR3: CASSFEHGTYNEQFF
J: TRBJ2-1
V: TRBV11-3

CDR3: CASSPYLQGESRGNTIYF
J: TRBJ1-3
V: TRBV18

CDR3: CASSQESLAGAYEQYF
J: TRBJ2-7
V: TRBV4-1

CDR3: CSVAVTSGTYEQYF
J: TRBJ2-7
V: TRBV29-1

CDR3: CATEGTGELFF
J: TRBJ2-2
V: TRBV13

CDR3: CASSLRSGPATDTQYF
J: TRBJ2-3
V: TRBV7-6

CDR3: CASESLEEKLFF
J: TRBJ1-4
V: TRBV2

CDR3: CAWSRGVVIETQYF
J: TRBJ2-5
V: TRBV30

CDR3: CAISFGQEAFF
J: TRBJ1-1
V: TRBV10-3

CDR3: CASSFPSGGEDANTGELFF
J: TRBJ2-2
V: TRBV5-1